This is a list of T cell receptor beta chains from one sample in a study of CD8+ T cells in alopecia areata. The data were produced by immunoSEQ multiplex PCR, yet TCRdb's version contains in-frame clones alone and is incomplete. The sample consists of about 120,000 clones, roughly 57% of them appearing once. This specimen consisted of CD4+ T cells sorted from blood, obtained at week 4, from a patient treated with tofacitinib. Receptor source: a human donor with alopecia areata. Both conserved end residues are part of each CDR3. A D gene is named only where the DNA matches it firmly. Not every row has a clone size; where given, it reads once, few, many or a size class.

v_gene	j_gene	abundance	d_gene	len	CDR3aa	CDR3nt
TRBV27	TRBJ1-6	-	-	13	CATLKRTNSPLHF	TGTGCCACCCTTAAACGAACCAATTCACCCCTCCACTTT
TRBV15	TRBJ1-4	-	-	14	CATSRGVGREKLFF	TGTGCCACCAGCAGAGGTGTAGGGAGGGAAAAACTGTTTTTT
TRBV5-1	TRBJ2-3	few	-	14	CASSLAATEDTQYF	TGCGCCAGCAGCTTGGCAGCGACTGAAGATACGCAGTATTTT
TRBV4-1	TRBJ2-5	-	TRBD1	15	CASSLPGQGLETQYF	TGCGCCAGCAGCCTGCCGGGACAGGGGTTGGAGACCCAGTACTTC
TRBV23-1	TRBJ2-1	-	TRBD1	16	CASSQWVTGVYNEQFF	TGCGCCAGCAGTCAATGGGTGACAGGGGTCTACAATGAGCAGTTCTTC
TRBV9	TRBJ2-5	-	-	13	CASSVGQQETQYF	TGTGCCAGCAGCGTAGGACAGCAAGAGACCCAGTACTTC
TRBV5-1	TRBJ2-5	-	-	16	CASSLDQGPGTETQYF	TGCGCCAGCAGCTTGGACCAAGGACCTGGTACGGAGACCCAGTACTTC
TRBV5-6	TRBJ1-6	-	-	16	CASSIRTVAWRPPLHF	TGTGCCAGCAGCATAAGGACGGTGGCTTGGCGGCCACCCCTCCACTTT
TRBV5-6	TRBJ1-5	-	-	14	CASSPGGVNQPQHF	TGTGCCAGCAGCCCCGGGGGGGTCAATCAGCCCCAGCATTTT
TRBV10-3	TRBJ1-4	-	TRBD1	16	CAISQTAGTGIEKLFF	TGTGCCATCAGTCAAACCGCCGGGACAGGGATTGAAAAACTGTTTTTT
TRBV30	TRBJ1-5	-	-	12	CAWSGSNQPQHF	TGTGCCTGGAGTGGAAGCAATCAGCCCCAGCATTTT
TRBV28	TRBJ2-1	-	TRBD2	15	CASTRGLAGEGEQFF	TGTGCCAGCACCCGGGGACTAGCGGGAGAGGGGGAGCAGTTCTTC
TRBV7-2	TRBJ1-2	-	-	14	CASSLATGDYGYTF	TGTGCCAGCAGCTTAGCAACAGGAGACTATGGCTACACCTTC
TRBV10-3	TRBJ2-7	-	-	11	CAISGDYEQYF	TGTGCCATCAGTGGGGACTACGAGCAGTACTTC
TRBV7-8	TRBJ1-5	-	-	13	CASSFLRDQPQHF	TGTGCCAGCAGCTTCCTCAGGGATCAGCCCCAGCATTTT
TRBV6-4	TRBJ2-7	-	-	13	CASSTSRGSEQYF	TGTGCCAGCAGTACGAGCAGGGGATCCGAGCAGTACTTC
TRBV5-4	TRBJ1-1	few	-	14	CASSLGEPNTEAFF	TGTGCCAGCAGCTTGGGGGAGCCAAACACTGAAGCTTTCTTT
TRBV30	TRBJ2-5	-	-	14	CAWSYGLSQETQYF	TGTGCCTGGAGTTACGGATTAAGCCAAGAGACCCAGTACTTC
TRBV7-2	TRBJ2-6	-	-	17	CASPSRGGGFGANVLTF	TGTGCCAGTCCCTCCCGGGGAGGGGGCTTTGGGGCCAACGTCCTGACTTTC
TRBV6-4	TRBJ1-4	-	TRBD1	15	CASRRRDSVNEKLFF	TGTGCCAGCAGACGGCGGGACAGTGTTAATGAAAAACTGTTTTTT
TRBV29-1	TRBJ2-7	-	-	16	CSVDLGSVLSYYEQYF	TGCAGCGTTGATTTAGGGTCAGTTCTTTCATACTACGAGCAGTACTTC
TRBV7-9	TRBJ1-3	few	-	16	CASSSQRLGGGNTIYF	TGTGCCAGCAGCTCACAGCGGCTCGGTGGTGGAAACACCATATATTTT
TRBV2	TRBJ2-7	few	-	13	CASSDPGINEQYF	TGTGCCAGCAGTGATCCAGGGATCAACGAGCAGTACTTC
TRBV4-1	TRBJ2-5	-	-	14	CASSQDRLAVTQYF	TGCGCCAGCAGCCAAGATAGGCTAGCCGTGACCCAGTACTTC
TRBV7-3	TRBJ2-3	-	TRBD1	16	CASSLSRTGGVDTQYF	TGTGCCAGCAGCTTATCCCGGACAGGGGGCGTGGATACGCAGTATTTT
TRBV10-3	TRBJ2-7	-	-	14	CAISESAGPYEQYF	TGTGCCATCAGTGAGTCTGCGGGGCCTTACGAGCAGTACTTC
TRBV29-1	TRBJ1-4	few	-	13	CSVEAVNSEKLFF	TGCAGCGTTGAGGCAGTCAATAGCGAAAAACTGTTTTTT
TRBV2	TRBJ1-1	-	TRBD1	13	CASSQQGDTEAFF	TGTGCCAGCAGCCAACAGGGGGACACTGAAGCTTTCTTT
TRBV7-9	TRBJ2-7	few	TRBD2	14	CASTAGDSGYEQYF	TGTGCCAGCACCGCGGGGGATAGCGGCTACGAGCAGTACTTC
TRBV23-1	TRBJ1-2	few	-	13	CASSATVDPGYTF	TGCGCCAGCAGCGCCACAGTGGATCCGGGCTACACCTTC
TRBV5-6	TRBJ1-2	-	-	13	CASSLPDMPGYTF	TGTGCCAGCAGCTTGCCGGACATGCCTGGCTACACCTTC
TRBV5-1	TRBJ2-5	-	-	13	CASSFNREETQYF	TGCGCCAGCAGCTTCAACAGGGAAGAGACCCAGTACTTC
TRBV27	TRBJ1-2	-	TRBD1	13	CASSPRTGDGYTF	TGTGCCAGCAGTCCCCGGACAGGGGACGGCTACACCTTC
TRBV2	TRBJ1-2	-	TRBD1	15	CASSYGQGHSYGYTF	TGTGCCAGCAGCTACGGACAGGGGCACAGCTATGGCTACACCTTC
TRBV30	TRBJ1-4	-	-	14	CAWSVRGGNEKLFF	TGTGCCTGGAGTGTACGAGGGGGTAATGAAAAACTGTTTTTT
TRBV5-1	TRBJ2-7	few	-	13	CASSLEVTDEQYF	TGCGCCAGCAGCTTGGAGGTAACGGACGAGCAGTACTTC
TRBV29-1	TRBJ2-7	-	-	12	CSVAPGPREQYF	TGCAGCGTTGCCCCGGGACCGCGAGAGCAGTACTTC
TRBV5-6	TRBJ1-5	-	TRBD1	15	CASSLRGTANQPQHF	TGTGCCAGCAGCTTACGGGGGACAGCTAATCAGCCCCAGCATTTT
TRBV6-5	TRBJ2-7	few	-	13	CASSYSRRDEQYF	TGTGCCAGCAGTTACTCGAGGAGGGACGAGCAGTACTTC
TRBV30	TRBJ1-1	-	-	14	CAWSTRRETLKAFF	TGTGCCTGGAGTACCCGGAGGGAGACCCTCAAAGCTTTCTTT
TRBV30	TRBJ2-7	-	TRBD2	14	CAWSTGTSDYEQYF	TGTGCCTGGAGCACCGGGACTAGCGACTACGAGCAGTACTTC
TRBV15	TRBJ2-7	-	TRBD1	16	CATSRVRGQGSYEQYF	TGTGCCACCAGCAGAGTTCGTGGACAGGGGTCCTACGAGCAGTACTTC
TRBV2	TRBJ2-7	few	-	11	CASSETGEQYF	TGTGCCAGCAGTGAGACAGGCGAGCAGTACTTC
TRBV19	TRBJ1-5	-	TRBD1	17	CASSIKGTGISNQPQHF	TGTGCCAGTAGTATCAAAGGGACAGGCATCAGCAATCAGCCCCAGCATTTT
TRBV30	TRBJ2-6	-	-	15	CAWSATVSGANVLTF	TGTGCCTGGAGTGCGACAGTTTCTGGGGCCAACGTCCTGACTTTC
TRBV30	TRBJ2-5	-	-	14	CAWSVHGQSWSQYF	TGTGCCTGGAGTGTACATGGACAGTCGTGGTCCCAGTACTTC
TRBV7-2	TRBJ2-3	-	TRBD2	13	CASSPSGADTQYF	TGTGCCAGCAGCCCCAGCGGGGCAGATACGCAGTATTTT
TRBV28	TRBJ2-2	-	-	13	CASIHSNTGELFF	TGTGCCAGCATCCATTCGAACACCGGGGAGCTGTTTTTT
TRBV7-2	TRBJ2-5	-	TRBD1	14	CASSEGAGSRTQYF	TGTGCCAGCAGTGAGGGGGCAGGGTCAAGGACCCAGTACTTC
TRBV27	TRBJ1-2	-	-	16	CASRSLRTRGGYGYTF	TGTGCCAGCAGATCCCTAAGGACACGAGGGGGCTATGGCTACACCTTC
TRBV30	TRBJ2-2	-	-	14	CAWRTGFGPGELFF	TGTGCCTGGAGAACAGGGTTTGGTCCCGGGGAGCTGTTTTTT
TRBV20-1	TRBJ2-5	once	-	11	CSARGGETQYF	TGCAGTGCTAGAGGGGGAGAGACCCAGTACTTC